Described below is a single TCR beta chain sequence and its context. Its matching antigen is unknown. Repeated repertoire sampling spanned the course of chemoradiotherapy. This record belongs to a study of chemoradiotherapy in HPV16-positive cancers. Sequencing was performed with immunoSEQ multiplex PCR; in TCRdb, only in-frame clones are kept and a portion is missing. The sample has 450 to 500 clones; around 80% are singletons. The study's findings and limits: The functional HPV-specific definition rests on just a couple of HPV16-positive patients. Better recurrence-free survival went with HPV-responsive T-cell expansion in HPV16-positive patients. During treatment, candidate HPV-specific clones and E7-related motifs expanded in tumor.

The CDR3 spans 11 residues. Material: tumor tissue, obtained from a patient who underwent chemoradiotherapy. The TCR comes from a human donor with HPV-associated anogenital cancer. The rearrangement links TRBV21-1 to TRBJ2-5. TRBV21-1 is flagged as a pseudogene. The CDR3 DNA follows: TGTGCCAGTCACACTCAAGAGACCCAGTACTTC. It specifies CASHTQETQYF.